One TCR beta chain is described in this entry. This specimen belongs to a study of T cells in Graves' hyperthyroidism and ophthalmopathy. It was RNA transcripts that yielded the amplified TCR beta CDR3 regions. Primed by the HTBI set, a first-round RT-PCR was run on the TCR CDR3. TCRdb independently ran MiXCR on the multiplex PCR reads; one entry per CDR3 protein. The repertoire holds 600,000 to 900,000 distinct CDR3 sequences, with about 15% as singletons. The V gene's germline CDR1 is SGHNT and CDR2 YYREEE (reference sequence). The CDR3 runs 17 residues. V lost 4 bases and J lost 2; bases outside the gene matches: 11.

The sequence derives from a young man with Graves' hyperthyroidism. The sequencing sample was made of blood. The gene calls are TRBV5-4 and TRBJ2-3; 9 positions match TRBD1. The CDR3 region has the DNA TGTGCCAGCAGCGTTAACAGGGGGCGGATAATCACAGATACGCAGTATTTT. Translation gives CASSVNRGRIITDTQYF.